This TCR beta chain emerged from a study of T cell repertoires in cytomegalovirus infection. Study-level background: Epitope selection comprised recently identified HLA-C-restricted CMV epitopes and well-studied HLA-B-restricted CMV epitopes. In public TCR beta signatures, there were indications of both CMV infection and matching HLA type.

One entry per CDR3 protein results from TCRdb running MiXCR on the reads. Of about 900,000 distinct CDR3 sequences in the sample, about a third were seen once. CDR1 is SEHNR, CDR2 FQNEAQ, per germline (reference sequence). The CDR3 has 15 amino acids. After removal of 5 bases from V and 4 bases from J, the junction contained 9 bases not matched to a gene. Findings and limits, study-wide: In two of eight donors, the top clonotype was HLA-C-restricted CMV-specific.

This clonotype has at least ten counts. Its antigen is currently unknown. This chain uses TRBV7-9 with TRBJ2-7, with 9 bases aligning to TRBD1. The source of this sequence is a human donor in good health (CMV status not recorded). Some clones in this sample may be carry-over from other donors' samples. The specimen was cultured CD8+ T cells from PBMCs, collected from culture after CMV antigen stimulation. The CDR3 bases are TGTGCCAGCAGCGCGGAAGGACAGGGGATTTACGAGCAGTACTTC. The encoded protein is CASSAEGQGIYEQYF. Full variable domain (outside the CDR3, taken from reference TRBV7-9 and TRBJ2-7): DTGVSQNPRHKITKRGQNVTFRCDPISEHNRLYWYRQTLGQGPEFLTYFQNEAQLEKSRLLSDRFSAERPKGSFSTLEIQRTEQGDSAMYLCASSAEGQGIYEQYFGPGTRLTVT.